This T cell receptor (beta chain) was sequenced for a study of T cell repertoires in cytomegalovirus infection. About the research overall: Selected CMV epitopes included recently identified HLA-C-restricted ones as well as well-studied HLA-B-restricted ones. CMV infection and matching HLA type were both indicated by public TCR beta signatures. Findings and caveats of the study: Individuals carrying CMV plus the relevant HLA were identified by cumulative frequency of public TCR beta families. The ex vivo response was dominated by HLA-C-restricted CMV-specific TCR beta clonotypes.

TCRdb reanalysed the reads using MiXCR and keeps one entry per CDR3 protein. The sample yields 110,000 to 150,000 distinct CDR3 sequences, roughly a third seen once. V was pared by 1 base and J by 5 bases, with 14 bases between. This CDR3 is 15 amino acids long. Germline V gene sequence: CDR1 SGHAT, CDR2 FQDESV (reference sequence). As for this clonotype: The target antigen is unknown.

The source was CD8+ T cells from cultured PBMCs, collected from culture after CMV antigen stimulation. The rearrangement links TRBV11-1 to TRBJ2-5, with D perhaps TRBD2 (6 bases). The source is a human donor in good health (CMV status not recorded). Some clones in this sample may be carry-over from other donors' samples. CDR3 DNA: TGTGCCAGCAGCTTAGGGTCACGGGGGACCGAGACCCAGTACTTC. Translating gives CASSLGSRGTETQYF.